This TCR beta chain was profiled in a study of vaccination effects on CD4 cells after COVID-19. Across the whole study: Post-vaccine specimens arrived a median 72 days past the second dose.

Viral peptide pool expansion of antigen-specific CD4+ T cells preceded sequencing in the ViraFEST assay. Subsequent to a culture period of nine to ten days, CD4+ T cells were isolated. Participants were given two doses of BNT162b2 or mRNA-1273 vaccine. They grew under 2.5 million PBMC in each well, adding around 10 IU/ml IL-2 and 10 ug/ml peptides. Each culture had half its medium swapped for IL-2 medium on days 3 and 7. Germline V gene data show CDR1 as WSHSY and CDR2 as SAAADI. The CDR3 spans 15 residues. Trimming shortened V by 7 bases and J by 4 bases, and 17 bases separated the two germline ends. The repertoire was sequenced with immunoSEQ multiplex PCR; TCRdb's copy has only in-frame clones and lacks some. The sample carries roughly 30,000 clones, about 69% recorded once. As for this clone: What it binds is unknown.

Study conclusions and caveats: The vaccine-induced clones of healthy vaccinees included only 1 of 255 that cross-reacted with common cold coronaviruses.

The chain joins TRBV10-2 to TRBJ1-5, with D perhaps matching TRBD1 (5 bases). Source: CD4+ T cells from PBMCs cultured with HCoV-NL63 spike peptides, taken after COVID-19 vaccination. The receptor comes from a human donor who received a COVID-19 vaccine. CDR3 region: CASNPSGIRNQPQHF. CDR3 DNA sequence: TGCGCCAGCAACCCATCAGGGATTCGAAATCAGCCCCAGCATTTT.